This T cell receptor beta chain emerged from a study of blood T cell repertoires in COVID-19. Participants were aged about 18 to 89 years from 20 to 30 US areas. Cohort allocation depended upon clinical history that participants reported. Germline V gives CDR1 SGHNT, CDR2 YYREEE (reference sequence). Trimming took 1 base from V and 0 from J, leaving 14 bases between them. This CDR3 contains 18 residues. Here immunoSEQ multiplex PCR was the method, and the copy in TCRdb shows in-frame clones only, minus some. The table has roughly 230,000 clones, 82% seen once. The chain combines TRBV5-4 with TRBJ2-6; TRBD1 is a possible D gene (6 bases). The clonotype was recovered from a woman aged 55-69 years who had recovered from COVID-19. Sequenced input: PBMCs or T cells enriched from blood (not recorded which). The DNA for the CDR3 is TGTGCCAGCAGCTTGTACGCAGGGGCCCGCTCTGGGGCCAACGTCCTGACTTTC. Translated, it gives CASSLYAGARSGANVLTF.